The text below deals with one TCR beta chain. Germline lookup yields CDR1 LNHDA and CDR2 SQIVND (reference sequence). With 9 bases removed from V and 4 bases from J, the gap between germline ends came to 7 bases. The CDR3 has 10 residues. Authors' processing steps: Reference gene primer amplification gave estimated nucleated cell counts. TCRdb's copy holds only in-frame clones and misses some; the assay was immunoSEQ multiplex PCR. V, J and clone size derive from that table, while D and trimming were established from the DNA sequence. The table shows some 200,000 clones, with 65% to 90% occurring only once. This specimen belongs to a study of blood T cell repertoires in COVID-19. Study as a whole: Samples came from the United States, Italy and Spain, spanning acute and convalescent COVID-19. The cDNA or gDNA used as material had been derived from T cells, B-cell-depleted T cells, or PBMCs.

Donors were grouped by their self-reported clinical history. The sequenced sample consisted of PBMCs or T cells enriched from blood (not recorded which). V gene TRBV19 combines with J gene TRBJ2-7; perhaps TRBD1 as D (6 bases). The sequence came from a woman in her forties or fifties with acute COVID-19. This chain's CDR3 is CARGGYEQYF. CDR3 sequence (DNA): TGTGCCAGAGGGGGATACGAGCAGTACTTC.